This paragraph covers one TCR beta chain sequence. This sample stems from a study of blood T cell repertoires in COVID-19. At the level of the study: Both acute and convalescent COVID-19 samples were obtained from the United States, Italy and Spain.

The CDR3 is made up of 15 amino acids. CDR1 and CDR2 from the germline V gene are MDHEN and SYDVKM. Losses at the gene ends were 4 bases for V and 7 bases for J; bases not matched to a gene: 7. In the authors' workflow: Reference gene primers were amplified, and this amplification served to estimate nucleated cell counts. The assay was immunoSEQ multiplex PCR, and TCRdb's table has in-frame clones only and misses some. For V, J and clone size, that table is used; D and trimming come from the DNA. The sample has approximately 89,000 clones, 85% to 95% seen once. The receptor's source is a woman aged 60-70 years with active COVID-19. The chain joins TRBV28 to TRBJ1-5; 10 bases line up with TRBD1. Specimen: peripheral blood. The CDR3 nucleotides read TGTGCCAGCAGTTCAAGGGGACAGGGGTACCAGCCCCAGCATTTT. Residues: CASSSRGQGYQPQHF. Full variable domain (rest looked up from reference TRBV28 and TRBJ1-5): DVKVTQSSRYLVKRTGEKVFLECVQDMDHENMFWYRQDPGLGLRLIYFSYDVKMKEKGDIPEGYSVSREKKERFSLILESASTNQTSMYLCASSSRGQGYQPQHFGDGTRLSIL.